Below are 3 T cell receptor beta chains sequenced from a single sample in a study of identical twins' blood T cells (dated by TCRdb to between 2011 and 2013). The library was made by 5' RACE. TCRdb names Illumina Genome Analyzer IIx as the instrument used. TCRdb reanalyzed the raw reads on its own, using fastp at Q25 for trimming and MiXCR for clone calling, and kept in-frame beta chains. Under each unique CDR3 protein, matching rows form one entry showing the most common genes and DNA. The sample table records 300,000 to 450,000 distinct CDR3 sequences; under 30% of these occur just once. The ten largest clonotypes hold roughly 5.5% of the sample. The source material was PBMCs. These receptors all come from a woman between 18 and 50 years old in good health.

This clonotype was detected many times. The V and J genes are TRBV29-1 and TRBJ1-1, with TRBD1 as a possible D gene (6 bases). This CDR3 region has 11 residues. Per germline, CDR1 SQVTM and CDR2 ANQGSEA. Trimming stripped 6 bases from V and 5 bases from J, with 10 bases between. For the CDR3, the DNA is TGCAGCGTCGCCGGGACAACTGAAGCTTTCTTT. Encoded protein: CSVAGTTEAFF.

In this sample, this clonotype turned up many times. The V call is TRBV29-1, the J call TRBJ2-1; 9 positions agree with TRBD1. CDR1 and CDR2 (germline): SQVTM, ANQGSEA. V shed 5 bases and J 0 bases; nucleotides not matched to a gene: 5. The CDR3 totals 15 residues. CDR3 nucleotides: TGCAGCGTTCTTGGGACAGGGTTCTCCTACAATGAGCAGTTCTTC. This encodes CSVLGTGFSYNEQFF.

A few counts support this clonotype. The rearrangement uses TRBV4-3 and TRBJ2-3, with D unresolved. Germline loops: CDR1 LGHNA, CDR2 YSLEER. The CDR3 extends over 13 amino acids. V was clipped by 0 bases and J by 6 bases, with 7 bases between them. The CDR3 is CASSQEARDTQYF. The CDR3, as DNA: TGCGCCAGCAGCCAAGAAGCGAGGGATACGCAGTATTTT.